The entry below gives a single T cell receptor beta chain sequence along with its context. Its antigen remains undetermined. Qualities for individual bases were not recorded, and no much larger clone is one base off. Peripheral blood CD8+ and CD4+ T cells from healthy donors, Susac syndrome patients and multiple sclerosis patients were profiled using high-throughput TCR beta sequencing. The multiple sclerosis controls were treatment-naive patients who had stable or active relapsing-remitting disease and met the revised McDonald criteria. Bulk CD8+ and CD4+ T cells were purified magnetically by negative isolation, whereas CD8+ TEMRA cells were enriched by FACS. Blood was drawn into EDTA tubes, processed within 24 hours, and PBMCs were isolated by density gradient centrifugation. PBMCs intended for TCR sequencing were cryopreserved in liquid nitrogen and thawed later in a water bath at 37 degrees C. The sorted or isolated CD4+, CD8+ and CD8+ TEMRA cells had a purity of 90% or higher.

This entry comes from a study of CD8 T cells in Susac syndrome (dated by TCRdb to between 2018 and 2021). Turning to the overall study: Whether CD8+ T cell activation and differentiation in Susac syndrome was antigen driven was tested using repertoire sequencing. The clonality of the CD8+ T cell repertoire was compared across approximately twelve healthy donors, around 14 Susac syndrome patients and under 17 multiple sclerosis patients. General conclusions and limits of the study: The number of individuals in the TCR sequencing and HLA analysis was acknowledged as relatively small.

RNA was extracted using the RNeasy kit, and roughly 0.45 to 1 microgram was reverse transcribed with random hexamers. The immunoSEQ multiplex PCR assay, which covers 54 Vbeta and 13 Jbeta segments, was used to amplify TCR beta CDR3 regions. Bias from PCR amplification was corrected by using a synthetic template baseline for primer optimization and for computational correction. Turning to the authors' computational methods: Reads were annotated to V, D and J genes according to IMGT and were analyzed with immunoSEQ Analyzer, with only productive sequences retained. To calculate clonality, Shannon entropy was normalized by log2 of the number of productive unique sequences and then subtracted from one. Public and private clones were assessed among the 100 most prevalent clones of each patient and control. Clones were defined as Susac-specific when absent from the healthy and MS cohorts, from 1,000 to 1,100 published viral clones and from other ImmuneACCESS disease sequences. TCRdb's own reprocessing of the public reads used fastp at Q25 and MiXCR and kept productive beta chains. For every CDR3 protein sequence, its rows merge into one entry that carries the most common genes and DNA. TCRdb assigned the V and J calls; the authors' analysis was not used. A total of about 290,000 distinct CDR3 sequences appear in this sample, 89% of them only once. Together, the top ten hold around 0.18% of the sample.

The germline V gene (reference sequence) sets CDR1 to DFQATT and CDR2 to SNEGSKA. Compared with germline, V lacks 2 bases and J lacks 3 bases; bases without a gene match: 7. Reading from cysteine to phenylalanine, the CDR3 counts 15 amino acids. The entry retains the CDR3 DNA only, 45 bases that are in frame from base 1. The sample consisted of CD8+ T cells from PBMCs. The rearrangement combines TRBV20-1 with TRBJ1-5, and TRBD1 aligns with 7 junction nucleotides. The clonotype was recovered from a human donor with multiple sclerosis. The bases read TGCAGTGCTAGAACTATTGACAGGGCCAATCAGCCCCAGCATTTT. It codes for CSARTIDRANQPQHF.